This entry features one T cell receptor (beta chain) sequence. What it binds is unknown. This specimen comes from a study of T cell repertoires in cytomegalovirus infection. On the study more broadly: An indication of both CMV infection and matching HLA type came from public TCR beta signatures.

The CDR3 extends over 11 amino acids. V was cut by 7 bases and J by 6 bases, with 8 bases left in between. Germline V gene sequence: CDR1 SEHNR, CDR2 FQNEAQ (reference sequence). Findings and caveats of the study: Across the ex vivo response, the dominant clonotypes were HLA-C-restricted CMV-specific TCR beta clonotypes. Cumulated frequencies of public TCR beta families served to identify carriers of CMV plus the relevant HLA.

A single record per CDR3 protein comes from TCRdb applying MiXCR to the reads. The sample lists approximately 630,000 distinct CDR3 sequences, approximately 25% occurring once. The rearrangement links TRBV7-9 to TRBJ2-3; no definite D call. This receptor was taken from a human donor in good health (CMV status not recorded). Some clones in this sample may be carry-over from other donors' samples. The sequencing input was CD8+ T cells from PBMCs. The CDR3 DNA is TGTGCCAGCATTTACCCCGATACGCAGTATTTT. It encodes CASIYPDTQYF.